This is a list of T cell receptor beta chains from one sample in a study of blood T cell repertoires in COVID-19. Clones were sequenced by immunoSEQ multiplex PCR, and TCRdb holds only the in-frame ones, with some missing. Of around 23,000 clones in the sample, approximately 92% are singletons; the top ten hold 15% to 20%. The sample consisted of peripheral blood. These TCRs come from a human donor in a cohort sampled during active COVID-19. CDR3s include the opening cysteine and the closing phenylalanine or tryptophan. The D gene is left open where the match is weak. Size tells how often a clone was seen (once, few, many) or the class of an expanded clone, and some rows leave it out.

.,TRBV6-5,TRBJ1-1,.,CASRKTFGEAFF,TGTGCCAGCAGGAAAACCTTCGGGGAAGCTTTCTTT
TRBD2,TRBV5-1,TRBJ2-1,.,CASSILAGGSYNEQFF,TGCGCCAGCAGCATTCTAGCGGGGGGTTCCTACAATGAGCAGTTCTTC
.,TRBV6-5,TRBJ2-5,.,CASRSTGQETQYF,TGTGCCAGCAGGTCGACGGGGCAAGAGACCCAGTACTTC
TRBD1,TRBV30,TRBJ1-6,.,CAWQIDRGTPYNSPLHF,TGTGCCTGGCAAATCGACAGGGGAACGCCCTATAATTCACCCCTCCACTTT
.,TRBV6-5,TRBJ2-7,.,CASSQAGFSEQYF,TGTGCCAGCAGCCAGGCGGGTTTTTCGGAGCAGTACTTC
.,TRBV6-4,TRBJ2-3,.,CASSEGRLTDTQYF,TGTGCCAGCAGTGAGGGCAGGCTCACAGATACGCAGTATTTT
.,TRBV5-1,TRBJ2-2,.,CASSLRQSNTGELFF,TGCGCCAGCAGCTTGCGCCAGTCGAACACCGGGGAGCTGTTTTTT
TRBD2,TRBV9,TRBJ2-3,.,CASSVDSGGTDTQYF,TGTGCCAGCAGCGTAGATAGCGGGGGCACAGATACGCAGTATTTT
.,TRBV11-3,TRBJ2-5,.,CASRFEGGRETQYF,TGTGCCAGCAGGTTCGAGGGGGGGAGAGAGACCCAGTACTTC
.,TRBV9,TRBJ1-4,.,CASSPPGQNEKLFF,TGTGCCAGCAGCCCCCCCGGACAAAATGAAAAACTGTTTTTT
.,TRBV6-5,TRBJ1-3,.,CASSYGPTSAGNTIYF,TGTGCCAGCAGTTACGGCCCTACCAGCGCTGGAAACACCATATATTTT
.,TRBV9,TRBJ1-2,once,CASSVAQAAYGYTF,TGTGCCAGCAGCGTAGCTCAAGCGGCCTATGGCTACACCTTC